The 19 T cell receptor beta chains below all came from one sample that was sequenced in a study of shared clonotypes between healthy human individuals. Cells designated naive CD8 were CD45RO-negative and were positively selected for CCR7, with terminally differentiated effector memory CD45RA+ cells excluded. TCRdb's table, derived via immunoSEQ multiplex PCR, lists solely in-frame clones and lacks some. This sample carries about 590,000 clones, 95% to 96% of them seen once, and the ten largest clones take 0.11%. The sample consisted of naive CD8+ T cells sorted from blood. The receptors stem from a woman aged 25 to 39 in good health.

The genes are TRBV7-8 and TRBJ1-1; D gene ambiguous. CDR3 length: 15 amino acids. CDR1 SGHVS and CDR2 FQNEAQ come from the germline V gene. Deletions cut 5 bases from V and 1 base from J, with 14 bases between. This CDR3 is CASSQRETANTEAFF. The DNA of the CDR3 is TGTGCCAGCAGCCAAAGGGAGACGGCGAACACTGAAGCTTTCTTT.

V gene TRBV19 combines with J gene TRBJ2-7; D not resolved. There are 14 residues in the CDR3. Germline V gene lookup returns CDR1 LNHDA and CDR2 SQIVND (reference sequence). Trimming cost V 4 bases and J 2 bases, with 12 bases left between them. CDR3 sequence reads: CASSTAFLTYEQYF. CDR3 nucleotide sequence: TGTGCCAGTAGTACAGCGTTTCTAACCTACGAGCAGTACTTC.

This rearrangement joins TRBV5-6 to TRBJ2-7, with D possibly matching TRBD2 (5 bases). V was trimmed by 1 base and J by 3 bases, leaving 11 bases between them. This CDR3 has 14 amino acids. Germline V gene data show CDR1 as SGHDT and CDR2 as YYEEEE. As DNA, the CDR3 is TGTGCCAGCAGCTTGATCGGGAACGACTACGAGCAGTACTTC. Protein sequence: CASSLIGNDYEQYF.

Regarding this clone: Other DNA sequences of this sample code for an identical CDR3. The chain recombines TRBV28 with TRBJ2-2; D call uncertain. Germline CDR1 is MDHEN and CDR2 is SYDVKM. This CDR3 contains 12 residues. The V and J ends lost 6 bases and 3 bases respectively, with 5 bases between them. DNA of the CDR3: TGTGCCAGCAGCTCAGACACCGGGGAGCTGTTTTTT. This encodes CASSSDTGELFF.

The gene calls are TRBV30 and TRBJ2-5, with D possibly matching TRBD2 (6 bases). With 3 bases removed from V and 4 bases from J, the gap between germline ends came to 9 bases. This CDR3 is built from 12 residues. CDR1 is GTSNPN, CDR2 SVGIG, per germline (reference sequence). Here the CDR3 reads CAWSGGGETQYF. The CDR3, as DNA: TGTGCCTGGAGCGGGGGTGGAGAGACCCAGTACTTC.

The CDR3 DNA reads TGTGCCAGCAGTTTTCAAGGGGCAGGCGGTGAGCAGTTCTTC. Protein product: CASSFQGAGGEQFF. The chain couples TRBV27 to TRBJ2-1, with a possible D match to TRBD1 (5 bases). This CDR3 spans 14 amino acids. CDR1 is MNHEY, CDR2 SMNVEV, per germline (reference sequence). Trimming shortened V by 3 bases and J by 9 bases, and 15 bases separated the two germline ends.

This clone came up a few times. The chain links TRBV19 to TRBJ1-2; possible D gene TRBD1, 5 bases. CDR1 and CDR2 (germline): LNHDA, SQIVND (reference sequence). The CDR3 length is 12 residues. Trimming pared 7 bases from V and 8 bases from J, leaving 14 bases between. CDR3 in amino acids: CASNGEGPGYTF. Written as DNA, the CDR3 is TGTGCCAGTAACGGGGAGGGGCCCGGCTACACCTTC.

The V and J genes are TRBV28 and TRBJ2-2; maybe TRBD1 (6 bases). CDR1 is MDHEN and CDR2 is SYDVKM in the germline V gene. The CDR3 length is 14 residues. The ends were cut back, 4 bases at V and 2 bases at J, with 8 bases in the middle. The CDR3 DNA follows: TGTGCCAGCAGTTGGGACACCAACACCGGGGAGCTGTTTTTT. The encoded protein is CASSWDTNTGELFF.

The genes are TRBV7-9 and TRBJ2-5; D is possibly TRBD1 (5 bases). Trimming took 7 bases from V and 4 from J, leaving 16 bases between them. CDR1 SEHNR and CDR2 FQNEAQ come from the germline V gene (reference sequence). The CDR3 is 14 amino acids. In DNA form, the CDR3 reads TGTGCCAGCATCAGCGATAAAGGGGCAGAGACCCAGTACTTC. Protein product: CASISDKGAETQYF.

The chain carries TRBV27 and TRBJ2-7; 14 positions agree with TRBD2. Losses at the gene ends were 5 bases for V and 3 bases for J; bases not matched to a gene: 9. The CDR3 has 17 amino acids. Germline CDR1 is MNHEY and CDR2 is SMNVEV (reference sequence). The CDR3 sequence: CASSHGTSGRGLYEQYF. DNA of the CDR3: TGTGCCAGCAGTCACGGGACTAGCGGGAGAGGTCTCTACGAGCAGTACTTC.

Here the CDR3 DNA reads TGTGCTAGTGGTTTGGCTCCAGACAGGGCTAACACTGAAGCTTTCTTT. Amino acid sequence: CASGLAPDRANTEAFF. This chain connects TRBV12-5 to TRBJ1-1; 7 bases align to TRBD1. With V trimmed by 1 base and J by 2 bases, 7 bases remained unmatched. CDR1 and CDR2 (germline): LGHNT, FRNRAP. The CDR3 is made up of 16 amino acids. The full variable domain, completed using reference TRBV12-5 and TRBJ1-1, is DARVTQTPRHKVTEMGQEVTMRCQPILGHNTVFWYRQTMMQGLELLAYFRNRAPLDDSGMPKDRFSAEMPDATLATLKIQPSEPRDSAVYFCASGLAPDRANTEAFFGQGTRLTVV.

This clone showed up just once. CDR3 in DNA: TGCGCCAGCAGCCAAGCACCCGGACAGATGAACACTGAAGCTTTCTTT. It encodes CASSQAPGQMNTEAFF. The chain recombines TRBV4-1 with TRBJ1-1; possible D gene TRBD1, 6 bases. Germline loops: CDR1 MGHRA, CDR2 YSYEKL. CDR3 length equals 16 residues. Trimming took off 1 base at V and 0 bases at J, with 12 bases between the two ends.

This chain uses TRBV29-1 with TRBJ2-3, with 11 positions matching TRBD2. From germline, CDR1 is SQVTM and CDR2 ANQGSEA. The CDR3 is made up of 14 amino acids. The J segment lost 2 bases and the V segment lost 7 bases, leaving 5 bases of the junction unmatched. The CDR3 region is CSAPLAGDTDTQYF. The CDR3 bases are TGCAGCGCTCCACTAGCGGGAGACACAGATACGCAGTATTTT.

This clone came up a few times. The J gene is TRBJ2-7, the V gene TRBV19; the D call may be TRBD1 or TRBD2 (5 bases each). With 5 bases removed from V and 3 bases from J, the gap between germline ends came to 14 bases. The CDR3 runs to 14 residues. Germline V lookup: CDR1 LNHDA, CDR2 SQIVND (reference sequence). Written as DNA, the CDR3 is TGTGCCAGTAGTGCCGGGGCCAGACTCTACGAGCAGTACTTC. Its protein product is CASSAGARLYEQYF.

This clone came up once. The chain is built from TRBV5-4 and TRBJ1-2, with TRBD1 identical over 9 bases. Trimming took 6 bases from V and 6 from J; bases not matched to a gene: 9. CDR1 and CDR2 from the germline V gene are SGHNT and YYREEE (reference sequence). This CDR3 contains 14 residues. The CDR3 DNA reads as TGTGCCAGCACCTCTTGGGACAGGGCTGATGGCTACACCTTC. Translated: CASTSWDRADGYTF.

The gene calls are TRBV5-6 and TRBJ1-2; maybe TRBD1 (6 bases). Germline values: CDR1 SGHDT, CDR2 YYEEEE. Trimming took off 0 bases at V and 6 bases at J, with 12 bases between the two ends. CDR3 length: 14 residues. The DNA of the CDR3 is TGTGCCAGCAGCTTGGGAGGCCCAGGGGATGGCTACACCTTC. It translates to CASSLGGPGDGYTF.

The chain uses TRBV9 and TRBJ1-1, with D unclear. The CDR3 sequence is 12 residues long. The V end was cut by 3 bases, the J end by 3 bases, with 6 bases between. Germline V lookup: CDR1 SGDLS, CDR2 YYNGEE. DNA for the CDR3: TGTGCCAGCAGCGCCACCTACACTGAAGCTTTCTTT. Translating gives CASSATYTEAFF.

The V and J genes are TRBV7-9 and TRBJ2-2; perhaps D is TRBD1 or TRBD2 (5 bases each). Trimming shortened V by 6 bases and J by 0 bases, and 8 bases separated the two germline ends. The CDR3 loop spans 14 amino acids. In germline, CDR1 is SEHNR, CDR2 FQNEAQ (reference sequence). CDR3 bases: TGTGCCAGCAGAGGGACGACGAACACCGGGGAGCTGTTTTTT. Protein product: CASRGTTNTGELFF.

CDR3 coding DNA: TGTGCCAGCAGTTTATTGGGACAGGGATTCGAGCAGTTCTTC. Its protein is CASSLLGQGFEQFF. The V and J genes are TRBV28 and TRBJ2-1; 9 nucleotides agree with TRBD1. The junction had 5 bases not matched to a gene; V was cut back by 1 base and J by 10 bases. The CDR3 sequence is 14 residues long. Germline V gene data show CDR1 as MDHEN and CDR2 as SYDVKM. Combining the CDR3 with reference TRBV28 and TRBJ2-1 gives the whole variable domain DVKVTQSSRYLVKRTGEKVFLECVQDMDHENMFWYRQDPGLGLRLIYFSYDVKMKEKGDIPEGYSVSREKKERFSLILESASTNQTSMYLCASSLLGQGFEQFFGPGTRLTVL.